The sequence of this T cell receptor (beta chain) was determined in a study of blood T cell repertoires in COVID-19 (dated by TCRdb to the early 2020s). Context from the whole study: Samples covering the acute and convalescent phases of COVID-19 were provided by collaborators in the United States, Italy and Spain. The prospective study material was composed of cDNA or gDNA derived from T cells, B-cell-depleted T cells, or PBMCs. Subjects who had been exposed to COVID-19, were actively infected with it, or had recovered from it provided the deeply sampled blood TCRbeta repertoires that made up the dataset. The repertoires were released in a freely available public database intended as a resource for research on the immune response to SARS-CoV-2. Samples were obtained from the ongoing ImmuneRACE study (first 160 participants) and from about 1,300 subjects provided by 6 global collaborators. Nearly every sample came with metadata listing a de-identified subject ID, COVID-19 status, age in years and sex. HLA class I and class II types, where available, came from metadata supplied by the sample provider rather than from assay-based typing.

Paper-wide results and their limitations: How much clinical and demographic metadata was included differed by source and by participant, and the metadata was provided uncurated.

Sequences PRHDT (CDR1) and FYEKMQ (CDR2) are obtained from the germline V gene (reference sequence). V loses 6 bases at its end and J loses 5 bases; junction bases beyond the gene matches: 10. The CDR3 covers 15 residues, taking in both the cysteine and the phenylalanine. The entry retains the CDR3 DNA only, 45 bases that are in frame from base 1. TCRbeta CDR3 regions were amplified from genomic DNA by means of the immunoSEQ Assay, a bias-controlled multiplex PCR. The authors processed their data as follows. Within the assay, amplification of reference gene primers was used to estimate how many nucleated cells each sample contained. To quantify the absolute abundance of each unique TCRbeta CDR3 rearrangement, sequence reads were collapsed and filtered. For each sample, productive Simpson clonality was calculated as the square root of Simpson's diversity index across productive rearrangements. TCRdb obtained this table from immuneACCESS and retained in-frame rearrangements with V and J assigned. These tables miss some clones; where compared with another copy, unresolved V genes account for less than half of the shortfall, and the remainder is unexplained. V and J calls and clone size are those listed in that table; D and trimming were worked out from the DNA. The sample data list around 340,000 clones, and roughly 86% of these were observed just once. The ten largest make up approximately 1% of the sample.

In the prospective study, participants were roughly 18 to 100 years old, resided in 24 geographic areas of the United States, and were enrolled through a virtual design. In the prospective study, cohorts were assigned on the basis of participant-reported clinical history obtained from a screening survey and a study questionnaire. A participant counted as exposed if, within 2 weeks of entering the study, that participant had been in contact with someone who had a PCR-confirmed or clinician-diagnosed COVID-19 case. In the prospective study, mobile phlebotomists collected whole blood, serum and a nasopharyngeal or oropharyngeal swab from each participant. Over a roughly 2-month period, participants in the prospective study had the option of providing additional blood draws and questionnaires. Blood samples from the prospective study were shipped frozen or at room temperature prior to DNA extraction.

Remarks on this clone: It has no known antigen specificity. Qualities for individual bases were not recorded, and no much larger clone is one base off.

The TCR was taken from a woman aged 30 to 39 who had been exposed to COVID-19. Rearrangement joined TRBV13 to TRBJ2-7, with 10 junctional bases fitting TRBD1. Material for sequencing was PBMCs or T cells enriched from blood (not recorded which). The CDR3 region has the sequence CASRRWDRGTDEQYF. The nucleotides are TGTGCCAGCAGGCGGTGGGACAGGGGTACCGACGAGCAGTACTTC.